This T cell receptor beta chain was retrieved from a study of T cells after yellow fever vaccination. Study outcomes and limitations: Weaker overall, the secondary response nonetheless peaked faster (day 5 versus 15).

There are 15 residues in the CDR3. V lost 1 base and J 6 bases, leaving 15 bases between the germline ends. Germline CDR1 reads SGHTA; CDR2 reads FQGNSA. TCRdb re-derived calls from the 5' RACE reads in MiXCR, one entry per CDR3 protein. The data hold 340,000 or so distinct CDR3 sequences, with 12% observed a single time. The sample holds a few counts of this clonotype. Antigen specificity is unknown. Material: CD4+ T cells sorted from PBMCs, obtained 15 days after the yellow fever booster vaccination. This clonotype was sampled from a man aged 18 to 29 who received the YFV17D yellow fever vaccine. The rearrangement links TRBV7-2 to TRBJ1-2; possibly TRBD1 for D (5 bases). CDR3 nucleotide sequence: TGTGCCAGCAGCTTAGTCCCGCTCAGAGGGGATGGCTACACCTTC. Amino acid sequence: CASSLVPLRGDGYTF.